This TCR beta chain was captured in a study of CD8 T cells in Susac syndrome. Broader study findings: In its TCR sequencing and HLA analysis, the study acknowledged that the number of individuals was relatively small.

It was with random hexamers that about 0.45 to 1 ug RNA was reverse transcribed. Multiplex PCR with immunoSEQ amplified the TCR beta CDR3 across 54 Vbeta and 13 Jbeta. One entry per CDR3 protein results from TCRdb running MiXCR on the immunoSEQ multiplex PCR reads. The repertoire consists of around 230,000 distinct CDR3 sequences, with 95% occurring once and the leading ten covering 0.085% to 0.095%. High-throughput TCR beta sequencing covered peripheral CD8+ and CD4+ T cells. The multiple sclerosis controls comprised treatment-naive patients whose relapsing-remitting disease was stable or active. From germline, CDR1 is MGHRA and CDR2 YSYEKL. The CDR3 has 17 amino acids. J lost 7 bases, V lost 4 bases, and 10 bases had no gene match. Note on this clonotype: Its antigen is not known.

This sequence was found in a human donor with multiple sclerosis. Sequences were obtained from CD4+ T cells from PBMCs. The chain links TRBV4-1 to TRBJ2-1; the match to TRBD2 covers 13 bases. CDR3: CASSPRLAGGPSNEQFF. CDR3 DNA sequence: TGCGCCAGCAGCCCACGACTAGCGGGAGGCCCTTCGAATGAGCAGTTCTTC.